This T cell receptor beta chain was recorded in a study of vaccination and CD4 T cells after COVID-19. Across the whole study: A vaccine, either BNT162b2 or mRNA-1273, was given to participants in two doses. Every culture used as a control got a CEFX pool, an HIV-1 Nef pool, or no peptide. General study findings and limits: The appearance of a median approximately 85% of reactive clones in convalescent patients occurred only post-vaccination.

The sample's treatment: roughly nine-day PBMC culture with coronavirus spike peptide pools or control peptides (ViraFEST assay). Researchers grew the cells for 10 to 11 days and then pulled out CD4+ T cells by negative selection. Cultured CD4+ T-cell DNA underwent Oncomine TCR Beta short-read sequencing. Via MiXCR, TCRdb re-called the PCR reads, giving one row per CDR3 protein. The table has about 8,900 distinct CDR3 sequences, 64% seen once. In germline, CDR1 is LNHNV, CDR2 YYDKDF (reference sequence). This CDR3 contains 14 residues. V was shortened by 0 bases and J by 8 bases, with 10 bases between the two germline ends. This clonotype came up a few times. What it recognizes is unknown.

The chain carries TRBV15 and TRBJ1-4; no clear D. The sequence was collected from a human donor who had recovered from COVID-19. The source material was CD4+ T cells from blood, cultured in vitro. The CDR3 nucleotides are TGTGCCACCAGCAGAGATGGAAGAGGGGAAAAACTGTTTTTT. Its protein product is CATSRDGRGEKLFF.